A selection of T cell receptor beta chains follows, all from one sample in a study of OX40 agonist ivuxolimab in advanced cancers. Using immunoSEQ multiplex PCR, the repertoire was profiled, and TCRdb retains in-frame clones only, with some absent. The sample has some 100,000 clones, under 90% seen once. Material: CD4+ or CD8+ T cells sorted from blood, obtained in a trial of the OX40 agonist ivuxolimab. These receptors were taken from an adult with an advanced solid tumor such as melanoma, head and neck, liver or kidney cancer. The CDR3 runs from the conserved cysteine through the conserved F or W. D genes are given only for firm matches. Not every row has a clone size; where given, it reads once, few, many or a size class.

d_call	v_call	clone_size	j_call	cdr3_length	cdr3_aa	cdr3_nt
.	TRBV4-3	.	TRBJ2-3	14	CASSHERVTDTQYF	TGCGCCAGCAGCCATGAGCGGGTCACAGATACGCAGTATTTT
.	TRBV11-3	.	TRBJ2-1	16	CASSLDIAGSFNEQFF	TGTGCCAGCAGCTTAGATATCGCGGGGAGTTTCAATGAGCAGTTCTTC
TRBD1	TRBV7-3	.	TRBJ1-1	15	CASSWGQGLNTEAFF	TGTGCCAGCAGCTGGGGACAGGGGCTAAACACTGAAGCTTTCTTT
.	TRBV7-9	.	TRBJ2-1	16	CASRDVRGAHYNEQFF	TGTGCCAGCAGGGATGTTCGGGGGGCGCACTACAATGAGCAGTTCTTC
TRBD1	TRBV7-8	once	TRBJ2-1	14	CASSLRLTGWEQFF	TGTGCCAGCAGCTTAAGGTTGACAGGGTGGGAGCAGTTCTTC
.	TRBV21-1	.	TRBJ1-3	16	CASSKALSGGRNTIYF	TGTGCCAGCAGCAAAGCGCTCTCAGGGGGCAGAAACACCATATATTTT
TRBD1	TRBV5-1	.	TRBJ1-1	14	CASSSFGQGILAFF	TGCGCCAGCAGCTCCTTCGGACAGGGGATTCTAGCTTTCTTT
TRBD1	TRBV6-6	.	TRBJ2-6	15	CASSRTGAGANVLTF	TGTGCCAGCAGTCGAACAGGGGCTGGGGCCAACGTCCTGACTTTC
.	TRBV7-2	.	TRBJ1-5	13	CASSSRLNQPQHF	TGTGCCAGCAGCAGCCGGCTCAATCAGCCCCAGCATTTT
TRBD1	TRBV7-2	few	TRBJ1-5	15	CASSLDRAVNQPQHF	TGTGCCAGCAGCTTGGACAGGGCCGTAAATCAGCCCCAGCATTTT
.	TRBV19	.	TRBJ2-1	13	CASSISQYNEQFF	TGTGCCAGTAGTATATCCCAGTACAATGAGCAGTTCTTC
.	TRBV2	.	TRBJ2-7	14	CASKVGESSYEQYF	TGTGCCAGCAAGGTGGGAGAGAGCTCCTACGAGCAGTACTTC
TRBD2	TRBV29-1	.	TRBJ2-7	14	CSVERLAGSYEQYF	TGCAGCGTTGAACGACTAGCGGGTTCCTACGAGCAGTACTTC
.	TRBV6-1	.	TRBJ2-5	14	CASSESLSQETQYF	TGTGCCAGCAGTGAGAGTCTTTCACAAGAGACCCAGTACTTC
.	TRBV6-6	.	TRBJ2-2	15	CASSYSQVNTGELFF	TGTGCCAGCAGTTACTCGCAAGTGAACACCGGGGAGCTGTTTTTT
TRBD2	TRBV7-6	once	TRBJ2-2	17	CASSFYSGAGNTGELFF	TGTGCCAGCAGCTTTTATAGCGGGGCTGGGAACACCGGGGAGCTGTTTTTT
TRBD1	TRBV29-1	.	TRBJ2-1	15	CSVEGDRGTYNEQFF	TGCAGCGTTGAAGGGGACAGGGGTACCTACAATGAGCAGTTCTTC
.	TRBV5-1	.	TRBJ1-2	14	CASSLLQASYGYTF	TGCGCCAGCAGCTTGCTTCAGGCTTCCTATGGCTACACCTTC
.	TRBV7-3	.	TRBJ1-6	14	CASSLKGDNSPLHF	TGTGCCAGCAGCTTAAAGGGAGATAATTCACCCCTCCACTTT
.	TRBV6-4	.	TRBJ2-6	16	CASSDGGASGANVLTF	TGTGCCAGCAGTGACGGGGGGGCCTCTGGGGCCAACGTCCTGACTTTC
TRBD1	TRBV5-5	few	TRBJ2-1	17	CASSSLGQGAAGNEQFF	TGTGCCAGCAGCTCTTTGGGACAGGGGGCCGCGGGTAATGAGCAGTTCTTC
.	TRBV6-5	.	TRBJ1-2	11	CASSDRAGYTF	TGTGCCAGCAGCGACCGGGCCGGCTACACCTTC
.	TRBV6-5	once	TRBJ2-7	12	CASSYKGGLQYF	TGTGCCAGCAGTTACAAGGGCGGGCTCCAGTACTTC
.	TRBV6-1	.	TRBJ2-3	14	CASSESRPRDTQYF	TGTGCCAGCAGTGAATCCAGACCGCGGGATACGCAGTATTTT
.	TRBV5-4	few	TRBJ2-2	15	CASSLPRDNTGELFF	TGTGCCAGCAGCTTGCCCAGGGATAACACCGGGGAGCTGTTTTTT
.	TRBV30	.	TRBJ2-1	13	CASQGDSYNEQFF	TGTGCCTCACAGGGAGACTCCTACAATGAGCAGTTCTTC
.	TRBV9	.	TRBJ2-1	15	CASSVTGTLHNEQFF	TGTGCCAGCAGCGTTACAGGAACCCTTCACAATGAGCAGTTCTTC
TRBD2	TRBV7-2	.	TRBJ2-2	19	CASSFAGTSGGRNTGELFF	TGTGCCAGCAGCTTCGCCGGGACTAGCGGGGGGAGGAACACCGGGGAGCTGTTTTTT
TRBD1	TRBV19	.	TRBJ1-2	16	CASSAYTGTGGNGYTF	TGTGCCAGTAGCGCGTATACCGGGACAGGGGGCAATGGCTACACCTTC
.	TRBV11-2	.	TRBJ1-1	12	CASSFRGVEAFF	TGTGCCAGCAGCTTCCGGGGAGTTGAAGCTTTCTTT